In this sample, the clone carrying this T cell receptor (beta chain) turned up many times. Its antigen is still unknown. The data are from a study of breast tumors, draining lymph nodes, adjacent tissues. General study points: Luminal-like breast cancer showed significantly greater tumor-nontumor repertoire similarity than basal-like breast cancer did. Tumors had less TCR diversity than lymph nodes, more than nontumor tissue. Data only fit, rather than demonstrated, lymph node origin of most tumor T cells. Most tumor T cells seemingly derive from lymph node, then expand in tumor.

TCRdb re-called the multiplex PCR reads with MiXCR, one entry per CDR3 protein. The sample yields about 230,000 distinct CDR3 sequences, about a third seen once. Trimming pared 5 bases from V and 2 bases from J, leaving 4 bases between. The CDR3 runs 13 residues. Germline V gives CDR1 SGHVS, CDR2 FQNEAQ. The lymph nodes were axillary draining lymph nodes from breast cancer patients. This TCR came from a female donor with breast cancer. Some clones in this sample may be carry-over from other donors' samples. Sequencing was performed on axillary lymph node tissue. The chain employs TRBV7-8 and TRBJ2-6; no clear D. CDR3 sequence (DNA): TGTGCCAGCAGCCCGACTGGGGCCAACGTCCTGACTTTC. Its protein is CASSPTGANVLTF.